This passage covers 12 T cell receptor beta chains from one sample sequenced in a study of long-term antiretroviral therapy in people with HIV. Runs used v3.0 of the immunoSEQ assay and were done at survey level. The method was immunoSEQ multiplex PCR; TCRdb's version includes in-frame clones alone and lacks a portion of them. The sample lists 30,000 to 40,000 clones, 70% to 80% seen once, with 3.2% in the top ten. This material consisted of unsorted PBMCs, taken 1.9 years after starting antiretroviral therapy. The receptors derive from a man younger than 30 with HIV.

This chain connects TRBV19 to TRBJ1-1; 9 bases fit TRBD1. V lost 10 bases and J lost 4; bases outside the gene matches: 22. Germline V gives CDR1 LNHDA, CDR2 SQIVND (reference sequence). The CDR3 is made up of 18 amino acids. CDR3: CATLVRPGSQGARTEAFF. The DNA of the CDR3 is TGTGCCACCCTCGTTCGTCCCGGATCACAGGGGGCTCGCACTGAAGCTTTCTTT.

V is TRBV11-2 and J is TRBJ1-5; D unresolved. The V gene's germline CDR1 is SGHAT and CDR2 FQNNGV. This CDR3 region has 16 residues. V was clipped by 0 bases and J by 5 bases, with 14 bases between them. The CDR3 loop reads CASSLDSRRPHQPQHF. In DNA form, the CDR3 reads TGTGCCAGCAGCTTAGATTCGCGACGGCCGCATCAGCCCCAGCATTTT.

J is TRBJ1-2 and V is TRBV27, with 7 bases matching TRBD1. The V gene's germline CDR1 is MNHEY and CDR2 SMNVEV (reference sequence). The CDR3 covers 14 residues. CDR3 in amino acids: CAAPTGTDNYGYTF. The CDR3 nucleotides are TGTGCGGCCCCCACCGGGACAGACAACTATGGCTACACCTTC.

V and J are TRBV5-4 and TRBJ2-2, with D possibly being TRBD1 or TRBD2 (5 bases each). Trimming took off 0 bases at V and 7 bases at J, with 10 bases between the two ends. Germline V gives CDR1 SGHNT, CDR2 YYREEE (reference sequence). The CDR3 covers 14 residues. The DNA for the CDR3 is TGTGCCAGCAGCTTGGGAGGGGTGCACGGGGAGCTGTTTTTT. The encoded protein is CASSLGGVHGELFF.

CDR3 amino acids: CASSFGNFLNTEAFF. Here the CDR3 DNA reads TGTGCCAGCAGCTTCGGGAACTTCCTGAACACTGAAGCTTTCTTT. The chain carries TRBV7-9 and TRBJ1-1; D uncertain. V was shortened by 3 bases and J by 0 bases, with 11 bases between the two germline ends. The germline V gene encodes CDR1 SEHNR and CDR2 FQNEAQ (reference sequence). The CDR3 has 15 residues.

This CDR3 reads CASSFYRGIFTGELFF. The CDR3 DNA reads as TGTGCCAGCAGCTTTTACAGGGGCATCTTCACCGGGGAGCTGTTTTTT. The chain carries TRBV5-4 and TRBJ2-2; TRBD1 agrees at 7 bases. V lost 2 bases to trimming and J lost 4 bases; unmatched junction nucleotides: 8. Germline CDR1 reads SGHNT; CDR2 reads YYREEE (reference sequence). The CDR3 totals 16 residues.

The J gene is TRBJ1-4, the V gene TRBV19; TRBD1 might be the D (5 bases). V was cut by 5 bases and J by 2 bases, with 12 bases left in between. CDR1 and CDR2 from the germline V gene are LNHDA and SQIVND (reference sequence). This CDR3 has 15 residues. The CDR3 is CASSLGGNTNEKLFF. The CDR3 DNA follows: TGTGCCAGTAGTCTGGGGGGAAACACTAATGAAAAACTGTTTTTT.

V usage is TRBV5-4 and J usage is TRBJ2-2, with 8 nucleotides matching TRBD2. Germline CDR1 and CDR2: SGHNT and YYREEE (reference sequence). CDR3 length: 15 amino acids. Trimming at V came to 3 bases and at J to 0 bases, leaving 1 base not matched to a gene. This chain's CDR3 is CASSSGGANTGELFF. For the CDR3, the DNA is TGTGCCAGCAGCTCGGGGGGGGCGAACACCGGGGAGCTGTTTTTT.

This chain links TRBV5-1 with TRBJ2-5, with 9 bases fitting TRBD2. Germline V gene data show CDR1 as SGHRS and CDR2 as YFSETQ. This CDR3 is built from 14 residues. V gave up 0 bases and J gave up 5 bases; unmatched junction bases: 2. The CDR3 nucleotides are TGCGCCAGCAGCTTGGAGCTAGCGGGGGAGACCCAGTACTTC. It translates to CASSLELAGETQYF.

V usage is TRBV5-1 and J usage is TRBJ1-4; tentatively, D is TRBD1 (6 bases). Looked up from germline, CDR1 is SGHRS and CDR2 is YFSETQ. The CDR3 is 16 residues long. V shed 3 bases and J shed 10 bases, with 22 bases lying between them. The chain's CDR3 is CASSSTGTTAGGKLFF. CDR3 DNA: TGCGCCAGCAGCTCGACGGGGACAACCGCTGGAGGAAAACTGTTTTTT.

This rearrangement joins TRBV2 to TRBJ1-2; tentative D call: TRBD1 (5 bases). Germline V lookup: CDR1 SNHLY, CDR2 FYNNEI. V lost 6 bases and J 10 bases, leaving 15 bases between the germline ends. The CDR3 has 12 residues. CDR3 bases: TGTGCCAGCAGGACGGTCCGGGGGGACTACACCTTC. Protein: CASRTVRGDYTF.

In its sample, this clone was seen a few times. The chain carries TRBV6-1 and TRBJ1-3; D not certain. V was shortened by 4 bases and J by 4 bases, with 2 bases between the two germline ends. Germline CDR1 reads MNHNS; CDR2 reads SASEGT. There are 11 residues in the CDR3. The CDR3 protein is CASSGGNTIYF. The CDR3 coding sequence is TGTGCCAGCAGTGGAGGAAACACCATATATTTT.